This TCR beta chain was sequenced for a study of T cell repertoires in cytomegalovirus infection. Background on the study: The study used recently identified HLA-C-restricted and well-studied HLA-B-restricted CMV epitopes. Signatures in public TCR beta sequences pointed to both CMV infection and matching HLA type.

For this clonotype: The antigen is undetermined.

TCRdb re-analysed the reads in MiXCR, keeping a single row per CDR3 protein. The table records more than 300,000 distinct CDR3 sequences, about 35% of them present only once. Trimming stripped 2 bases from V and 0 bases from J, with 8 bases between. Germline values: CDR1 SQVTM, CDR2 ANQGSEA. This CDR3 contains 15 residues. Sample: cultured PBMCs, taken from culture after CMV antigen stimulation. The chain recombines TRBV29-1 with TRBJ2-6, with D possibly being TRBD1 (6 bases). This TCR was sampled from a human donor in good health (CMV status not recorded). Some clones in this sample may be carry-over from other donors' samples. CDR3 sequence (DNA): TGCAGCGTTGAAACAGGGCCCTCTGGGGCCAACGTCCTGACTTTC. It yields the protein CSVETGPSGANVLTF.